This T cell receptor (beta chain) was captured in a study of shared clonotypes between healthy human individuals. Study summary: Each donor's CD8 memory used one plate, CD8 naive two, each CD4 subset three.

Selected positively for CCR7 and CD45RO-negative, naive CD8 cells excluded terminally differentiated effector memory CD45RA+ cells. The V and J ends lost 2 bases and 0 bases respectively, with 11 bases between them. The germline V gene encodes CDR1 MNHNY and CDR2 SVGAGI (reference sequence). There are 16 residues in the CDR3. Using immunoSEQ multiplex PCR, the repertoire was profiled, and TCRdb retains in-frame clones only, with some absent. The sample has around 2,000,000 clones; approximately 95% are singletons. The rearrangement links TRBV6-6 to TRBJ2-1; no clear D. The clonotype comes from a man between 18 and 35 years old in good health. The sequenced sample consisted of naive CD8+ T cells sorted from blood. CDR3 amino acids: CASSYDLSGSYNEQFF. The DNA for the CDR3 is TGTGCCAGCAGTTACGACCTCTCCGGCTCCTACAATGAGCAGTTCTTC.